Listed below are T cell receptor beta chains from one sample, sequenced in a study of blood T cell repertoires in COVID-19. Sequenced by immunoSEQ multiplex PCR; TCRdb stores in-frame clones only, minus some. Here the sample spans 190,000 or so clones, around 80% being singletons. Sequencing used peripheral blood. All receptors come from a woman of 80 years or more with COVID-19, enrolled during active disease. Each CDR3 is given with its conserved first and last residue. Each record gives: clone size, V gene, D gene, J gene, CDR3 DNA, CDR3 protein. A D gene is named only where the DNA matches it firmly. Clone size appears in some rows only: once, few, many, or a class for an expanded clone.

abundance: once; v_gene: TRBV5-4; d_gene: .; j_gene: TRBJ1-1; CDR3nt: TGTGCCAGCAGCTTGGCCGGGAGGAACACTGAAGCTTTCTTT; CDR3aa: CASSLAGRNTEAFF
abundance: .; v_gene: TRBV7-2; d_gene: TRBD2; j_gene: TRBJ2-7; CDR3nt: TGTGCCAGCAGCATCGGACTAGCAGGCGAGCAGTACTTC; CDR3aa: CASSIGLAGEQYF
abundance: once; v_gene: TRBV27; d_gene: TRBD1; j_gene: TRBJ2-7; CDR3nt: TGTGCCAGCTCGGCCTTGGGACAGGGGTATATCTACGAGCAGTACTTC; CDR3aa: CASSALGQGYIYEQYF
abundance: many; v_gene: TRBV11-2; d_gene: .; j_gene: TRBJ1-2; CDR3nt: TGTGCCAGCAGCTTAGAGGTCAGACTGGGCTATGGCTACACCTTC; CDR3aa: CASSLEVRLGYGYTF
abundance: .; v_gene: TRBV28; d_gene: TRBD2; j_gene: TRBJ2-1; CDR3nt: TGTGCCAGCAGTTTAAGCCGCGGGAGGCAGTTCTTC; CDR3aa: CASSLSRGRQFF
abundance: .; v_gene: TRBV18; d_gene: .; j_gene: TRBJ1-2; CDR3nt: TGTGCCAGCTCACCATACGGGGAGATGGTCGACGGCTACACCTTC; CDR3aa: CASSPYGEMVDGYTF
abundance: .; v_gene: TRBV7-6; d_gene: .; j_gene: TRBJ2-5; CDR3nt: TGTGCCAGCAGCTCGTTAGCTTGGGAGACCCAGTACTTC; CDR3aa: CASSSLAWETQYF
abundance: .; v_gene: TRBV14; d_gene: .; j_gene: TRBJ2-5; CDR3nt: TGTGCCAGCAGCCAAGGAGGCGGCAGGGGATGGGAGACCCAGTACTTC; CDR3aa: CASSQGGGRGWETQYF
abundance: once; v_gene: TRBV29-1; d_gene: .; j_gene: TRBJ1-2; CDR3nt: TGCAGCGTTGGGACAATATCCCGCTATGGCTACACCTTC; CDR3aa: CSVGTISRYGYTF
abundance: few; v_gene: TRBV7-2; d_gene: .; j_gene: TRBJ2-7; CDR3nt: TGTGCCAGCAGCCAACAAGCTGCGGGGCACCATCCCTCCTACGAGCAGTACTTC; CDR3aa: CASSQQAAGHHPSYEQYF
abundance: .; v_gene: TRBV2; d_gene: TRBD1; j_gene: TRBJ1-2; CDR3nt: TGTGCCAGCAGGGGATGGACAGGGGAAGGCTACACCTTC; CDR3aa: CASRGWTGEGYTF